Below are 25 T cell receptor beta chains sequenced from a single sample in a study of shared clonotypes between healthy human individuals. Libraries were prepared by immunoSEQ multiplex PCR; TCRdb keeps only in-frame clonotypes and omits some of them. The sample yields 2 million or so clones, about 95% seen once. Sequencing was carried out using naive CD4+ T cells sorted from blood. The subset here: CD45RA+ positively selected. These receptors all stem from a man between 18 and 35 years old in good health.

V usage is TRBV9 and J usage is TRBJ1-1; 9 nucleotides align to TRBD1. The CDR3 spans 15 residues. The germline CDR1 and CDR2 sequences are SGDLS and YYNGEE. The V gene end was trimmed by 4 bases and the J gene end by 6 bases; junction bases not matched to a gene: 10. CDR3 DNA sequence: TGTGCCAGCAGCTCAAGGACAGGGGATGTCGCTGAAGCTTTCTTT. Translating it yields CASSSRTGDVAEAFF.

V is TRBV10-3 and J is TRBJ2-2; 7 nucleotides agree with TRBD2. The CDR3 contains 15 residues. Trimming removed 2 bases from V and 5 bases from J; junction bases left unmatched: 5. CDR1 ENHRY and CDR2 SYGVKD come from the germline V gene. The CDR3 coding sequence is TGTGCCATCAGTGAGGGACTAGAGGGGACCGGGGAGCTGTTTTTT. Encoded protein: CAISEGLEGTGELFF.

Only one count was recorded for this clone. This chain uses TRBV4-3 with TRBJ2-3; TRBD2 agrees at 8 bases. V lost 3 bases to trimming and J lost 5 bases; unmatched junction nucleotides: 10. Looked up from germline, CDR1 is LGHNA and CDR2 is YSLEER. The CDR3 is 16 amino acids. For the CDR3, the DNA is TGCGCCAGCAGCCAGGGGTTGGGACTAGGGGAAGATACGCAGTATTTT. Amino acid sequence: CASSQGLGLGEDTQYF.

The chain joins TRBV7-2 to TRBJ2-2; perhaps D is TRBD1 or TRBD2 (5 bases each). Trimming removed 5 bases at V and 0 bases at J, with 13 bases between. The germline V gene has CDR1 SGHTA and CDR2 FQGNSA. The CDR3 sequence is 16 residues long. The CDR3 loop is CASSRVGRPNTGELFF. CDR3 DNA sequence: TGTGCCAGCAGCCGAGTGGGACGGCCGAACACCGGGGAGCTGTTTTTT.

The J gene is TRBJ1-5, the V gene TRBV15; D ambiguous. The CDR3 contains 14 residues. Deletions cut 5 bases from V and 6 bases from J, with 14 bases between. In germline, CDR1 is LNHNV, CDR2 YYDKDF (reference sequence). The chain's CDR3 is CATSWIFEGQPQHF. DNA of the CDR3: TGTGCCACCAGCTGGATATTCGAGGGTCAGCCCCAGCATTTT.

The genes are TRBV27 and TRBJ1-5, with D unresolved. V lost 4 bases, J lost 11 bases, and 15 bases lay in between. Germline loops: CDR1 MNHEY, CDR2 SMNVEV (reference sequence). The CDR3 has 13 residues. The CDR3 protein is CASSSRTVATQHF. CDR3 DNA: TGTGCCAGCAGTTCCAGGACGGTGGCAACCCAGCATTTT.

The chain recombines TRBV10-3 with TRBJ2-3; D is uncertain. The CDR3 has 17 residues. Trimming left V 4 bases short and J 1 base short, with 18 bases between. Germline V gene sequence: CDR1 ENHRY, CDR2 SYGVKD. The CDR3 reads CAISVGPRVGGTDTQYF. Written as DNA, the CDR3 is TGTGCCATCAGTGTCGGTCCCCGGGTTGGGGGCACAGATACGCAGTATTTT.

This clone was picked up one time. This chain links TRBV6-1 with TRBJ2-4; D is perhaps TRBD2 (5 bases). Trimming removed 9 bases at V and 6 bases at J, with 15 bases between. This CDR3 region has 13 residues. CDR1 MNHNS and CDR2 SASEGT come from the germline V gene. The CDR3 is CASRYRGINIQYF. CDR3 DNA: TGTGCCAGTCGATACCGGGGAATAAACATTCAGTACTTC.

The CDR3 DNA reads TGCGCCAGCAGCTCCAGACAGGGGGGTCAAGAGACCCAGTACTTC. This gives the protein CASSSRQGGQETQYF. The rearrangement links TRBV5-1 to TRBJ2-5, with 9 bases lining up with TRBD1. The CDR3 has 15 amino acids. V dropped 3 bases and J dropped 2; count of bases not matched to a gene: 5. CDR1 and CDR2 (germline): SGHRS, YFSETQ.

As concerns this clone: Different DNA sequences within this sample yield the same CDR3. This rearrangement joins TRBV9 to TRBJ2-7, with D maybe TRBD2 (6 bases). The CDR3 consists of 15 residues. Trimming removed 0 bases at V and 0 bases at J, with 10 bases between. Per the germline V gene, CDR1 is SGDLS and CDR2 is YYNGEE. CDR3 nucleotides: TGTGCCAGCAGCGTAGGCGGGACTTCCTCCTACGAGCAGTACTTC. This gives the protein CASSVGGTSSYEQYF.

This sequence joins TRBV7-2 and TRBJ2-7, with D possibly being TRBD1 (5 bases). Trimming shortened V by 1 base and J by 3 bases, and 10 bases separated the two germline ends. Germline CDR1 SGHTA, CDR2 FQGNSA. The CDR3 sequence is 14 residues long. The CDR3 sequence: CASSLVGHDYEQYF. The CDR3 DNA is TGTGCCAGCAGCTTAGTCGGACACGACTACGAGCAGTACTTC.

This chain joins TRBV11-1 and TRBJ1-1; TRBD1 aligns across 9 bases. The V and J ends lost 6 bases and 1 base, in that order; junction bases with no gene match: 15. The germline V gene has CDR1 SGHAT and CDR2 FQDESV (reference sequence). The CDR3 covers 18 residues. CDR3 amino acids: CASRVGGQGRGKNTEAFF. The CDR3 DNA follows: TGTGCCAGCAGGGTTGGAGGACAGGGGCGAGGAAAGAACACTGAAGCTTTCTTT.

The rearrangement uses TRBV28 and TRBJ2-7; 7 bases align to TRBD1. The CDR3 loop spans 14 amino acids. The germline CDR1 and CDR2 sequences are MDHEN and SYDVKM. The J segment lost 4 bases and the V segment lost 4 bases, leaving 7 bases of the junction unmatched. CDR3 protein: CASSSTGKRYEQYF. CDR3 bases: TGTGCCAGCAGTTCGACAGGGAAGAGGTACGAGCAGTACTTC.

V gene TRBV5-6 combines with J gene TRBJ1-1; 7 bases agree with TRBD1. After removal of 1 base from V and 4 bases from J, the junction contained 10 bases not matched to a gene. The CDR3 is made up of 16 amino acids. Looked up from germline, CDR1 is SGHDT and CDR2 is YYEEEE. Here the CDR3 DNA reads TGTGCCAGCAGCTTGACCTCTACAGGGGTTGGCACTGAAGCTTTCTTT. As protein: CASSLTSTGVGTEAFF.

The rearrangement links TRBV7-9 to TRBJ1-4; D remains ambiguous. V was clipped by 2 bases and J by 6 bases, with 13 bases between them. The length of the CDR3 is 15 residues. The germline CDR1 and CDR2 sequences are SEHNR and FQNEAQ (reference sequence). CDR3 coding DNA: TGTGCCAGCAGCTTACCCAGAGGTGGCGATGAAAAACTGTTTTTT. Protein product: CASSLPRGGDEKLFF.

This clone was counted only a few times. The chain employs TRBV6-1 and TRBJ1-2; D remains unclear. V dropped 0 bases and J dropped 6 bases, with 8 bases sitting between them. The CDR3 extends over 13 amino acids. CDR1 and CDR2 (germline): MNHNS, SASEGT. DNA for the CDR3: TGTGCCAGCAGTGAAGCACTTGACGATGGCTACACCTTC. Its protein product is CASSEALDDGYTF.

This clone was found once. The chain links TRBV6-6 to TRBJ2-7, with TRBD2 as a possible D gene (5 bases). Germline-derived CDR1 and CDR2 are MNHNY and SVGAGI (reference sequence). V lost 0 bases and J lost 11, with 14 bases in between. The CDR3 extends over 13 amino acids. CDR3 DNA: TGTGCCAGCAGTTACTCGGAGACCGGGGTCGAGTACTTC. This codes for CASSYSETGVEYF.

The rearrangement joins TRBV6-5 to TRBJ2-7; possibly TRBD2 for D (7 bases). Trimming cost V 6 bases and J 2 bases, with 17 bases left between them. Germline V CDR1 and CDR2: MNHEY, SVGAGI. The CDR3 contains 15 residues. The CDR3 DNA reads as TGTGCCAGCAGCCCACGGGGGGCCCTCCCCTACGAGCAGTACTTC. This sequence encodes CASSPRGALPYEQYF.

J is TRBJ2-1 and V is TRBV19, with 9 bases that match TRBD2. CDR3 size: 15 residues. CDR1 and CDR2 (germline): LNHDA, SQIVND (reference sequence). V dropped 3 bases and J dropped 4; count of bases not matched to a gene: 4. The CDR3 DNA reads TGTGCCAGTAGTATGTCTAGCGGGATATACAATGAGCAGTTCTTC. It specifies CASSMSSGIYNEQFF.

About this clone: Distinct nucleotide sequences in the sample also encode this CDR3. This CDR3 is CSAPDNTEAFF. The CDR3 coding sequence is TGCAGTGCTCCTGACAACACTGAAGCTTTCTTT. V and J are TRBV20-1 and TRBJ1-1; unclear D gene. Trimming shortened V by 5 bases and J by 2 bases, and 6 bases separated the two germline ends. Germline values: CDR1 DFQATT, CDR2 SNEGSKA (reference sequence). This CDR3 spans 11 amino acids.

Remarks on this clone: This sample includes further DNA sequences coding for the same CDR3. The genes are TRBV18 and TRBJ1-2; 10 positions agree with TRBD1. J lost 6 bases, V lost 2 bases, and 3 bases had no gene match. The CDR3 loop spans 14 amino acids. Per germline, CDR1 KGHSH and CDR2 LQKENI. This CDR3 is CASSPRTGGDGYTF. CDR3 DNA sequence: TGTGCCAGCTCACCAAGGACAGGGGGAGATGGCTACACCTTC. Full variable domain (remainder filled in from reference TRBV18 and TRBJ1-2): NAGVMQNPRHLVRRRGQEARLRCSPMKGHSHVYWYRQLPEEGLKFMVYLQKENIIDESGMPKERFSAEFPKEGPSILRIQQVVRGDSAAYFCASSPRTGGDGYTFGSGTRLTVV.

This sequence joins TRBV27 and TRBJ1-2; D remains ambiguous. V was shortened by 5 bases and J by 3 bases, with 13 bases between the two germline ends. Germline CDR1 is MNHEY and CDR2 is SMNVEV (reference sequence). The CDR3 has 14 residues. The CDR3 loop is CASSGLGQDYGYTF. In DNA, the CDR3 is TGTGCCAGCAGTGGGTTGGGTCAGGACTATGGCTACACCTTC.

The CDR3 region has the DNA TGTGCCAGCAGCTTCGGCCCGCAGGAAAAACTGTTTTTT. This gives the protein CASSFGPQEKLFF. The V gene is TRBV7-2, the J gene TRBJ1-4; D gene unclear. CDR3 length equals 13 residues. V was cut by 3 bases and J by 8 bases, with 10 bases left in between. In germline, CDR1 is SGHTA, CDR2 FQGNSA.

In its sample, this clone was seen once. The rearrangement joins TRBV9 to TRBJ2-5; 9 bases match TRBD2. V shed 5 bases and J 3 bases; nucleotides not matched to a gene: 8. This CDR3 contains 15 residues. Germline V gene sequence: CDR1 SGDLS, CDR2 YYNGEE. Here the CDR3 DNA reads TGTGCCAGCAGTAAAGGGGCTAGCGGGAAAGAGACCCAGTACTTC. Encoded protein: CASSKGASGKETQYF.

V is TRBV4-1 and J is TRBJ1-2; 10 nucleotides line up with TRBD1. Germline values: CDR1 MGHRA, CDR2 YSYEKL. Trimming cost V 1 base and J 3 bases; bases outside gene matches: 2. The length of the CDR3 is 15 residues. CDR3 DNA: TGCGCCAGCAGCCAAGGGGACAGGGGTTACTATGGCTACACCTTC. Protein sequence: CASSQGDRGYYGYTF.